This TCR beta chain was profiled in a study of blood T cell repertoires in COVID-19. Study overall: Whether acute or convalescent, the COVID-19 samples came from the United States, Italy and Spain.

TCRdb's table, derived via immunoSEQ multiplex PCR, lists solely in-frame clones and lacks some. In the table there are about 72,000 clones, 82% of which are singletons. The CDR3 length is 17 residues. The V gene lost 4 bases and the J gene lost 2 bases, with 21 bases spanning the gap. Germline loops: CDR1 SEHNR, CDR2 FQNEAQ (reference sequence). The receptor comes from a human donor in a cohort sampled during active COVID-19. The chain carries TRBV7-9 and TRBJ2-7, with D perhaps matching TRBD1 (6 bases). The sequencing input was peripheral blood. The CDR3 spells CASSSLKTGTITYEQYF. The DNA of the CDR3 is TGTGCCAGCAGCTCCCTTAAAACCGGGACAATCACCTACGAGCAGTACTTC. Drawing the rest from reference TRBV7-9 and TRBJ2-7, the complete variable domain is DTGVSQNPRHKITKRGQNVTFRCDPISEHNRLYWYRQTLGQGPEFLTYFQNEAQLEKSRLLSDRFSAERPKGSFSTLEIQRTEQGDSAMYLCASSSLKTGTITYEQYFGPGTRLTVT.